The 31 T cell receptor beta chains reported below all come from one sample, sequenced in a study of T-cell memory formation after mild COVID-19. From the 5' RACE reads, TCRdb called clonotypes with MiXCR, one entry per CDR3 protein. Found here are approximately 51,000 distinct CDR3 sequences, roughly 9% of them singletons; the top ten hold 12%. Sequencing input: PBMCs or a T cell subset sorted from them (not recorded which). These receptors all stem from an adult woman who had mild COVID-19 (a few samples of this study predate the infection). Cell type and time point are not known.

The chain combines TRBV5-4 with TRBJ2-1; TRBD1 agrees at 9 bases. The CDR3 sequence is 15 residues long. V dropped 4 bases and J dropped 6; count of bases not matched to a gene: 8. CDR1 is SGHNT, CDR2 YYREEE, per germline (reference sequence). The CDR3 coding sequence is TGTGCCAGCAGCCCGGGGGGACAGGGTATCAATGAGCAGTTCTTC. This sequence encodes CASSPGGQGINEQFF.

This clonotype appeared a few times. This chain joins TRBV12-3 or TRBV12-4 and TRBJ1-4; D is ambiguous. V lost 1 base, J lost 1 base, and 10 bases lay in between. The CDR3 covers 16 residues. This CDR3 reads CASSLDPPLTNEKLFF. The DNA for the CDR3 is TGTGCCAGCAGTTTAGACCCTCCCTTAACTAATGAAAAACTGTTTTTT.

This clonotype was observed a few times. The CDR3 is CASSFRRAPNTEAFF. CDR3 nucleotide sequence: TGTGCCAGCAGCTTCCGTCGGGCGCCGAACACTGAAGCTTTCTTT. The chain has TRBV3-1 and TRBJ1-1, with D unclear. The germline V gene encodes CDR1 LGHDT and CDR2 YNNKEL (reference sequence). The CDR3 length is 15 residues. V was cut by 5 bases and J by 1 base, with 14 bases left in between. Looking up the rest from reference TRBV3-1 and TRBJ1-1 gives the full variable domain: DTAVSQTPKYLVTQMGNDKSIKCEQNLGHDTMYWYKQDSKKFLKIMFSYNNKELIINETVPNRFSPKSPDKAHLNLHINSLELGDSAVYFCASSFRRAPNTEAFFGQGTRLTVV.

The rearrangement uses TRBV7-9 and TRBJ1-1; TRBD1 matches at 8 bases. J was trimmed by 1 base and V by 2 bases; bases with no gene match: 9. Per the germline V gene, CDR1 is SEHNR and CDR2 is FQNEAQ (reference sequence). The CDR3 is 17 residues long. CDR3 region: CASSLSRGRSGNTEAFF. The CDR3, as DNA: TGTGCCAGCAGCTTATCCAGGGGGCGGTCCGGGAACACTGAAGCTTTCTTT. The variable domain in full, completed from reference TRBV7-9 and TRBJ1-1, reads DTGVSQNPRHKITKRGQNVTFRCDPISEHNRLYWYRQTLGQGPEFLTYFQNEAQLEKSRLLSDRFSAERPKGSFSTLEIQRTEQGDSAMYLCASSLSRGRSGNTEAFFGQGTRLTVV.

The genes are TRBV20-1 and TRBJ2-3; TRBD2 aligns across 10 bases. The CDR3 spans 15 residues. Trimming removed 6 bases from V and 2 bases from J; junction bases left unmatched: 8. Per germline, CDR1 DFQATT and CDR2 SNEGSKA (reference sequence). The CDR3 reads CSAEAGGRATDTQYF. CDR3 coding DNA: TGCAGTGCCGAAGCGGGGGGGCGAGCCACAGATACGCAGTATTTT.

The chain employs TRBV6-5 and TRBJ2-6; tentatively, D is TRBD1 or TRBD2 (5 bases each). Germline-derived CDR1 and CDR2 are MNHEY and SVGAGI. The CDR3 consists of 16 residues. The germline V and J ends were trimmed by 2 bases and 4 bases, with 12 bases remaining between them. The CDR3 here is CASSYRGVGGANVLTF. In DNA, the CDR3 is TGTGCCAGCAGTTACAGAGGGGTCGGGGGGGCCAACGTCCTGACTTTC.

The rearrangement joins TRBV5-1 to TRBJ2-5, with D uncertain. From germline, CDR1 is SGHRS and CDR2 YFSETQ. This CDR3 has 15 amino acids. With 0 bases removed from V and 4 bases from J, the gap between germline ends came to 13 bases. The CDR3 is CASSLVGQDGETQYF. The CDR3 bases are TGCGCCAGCAGCTTGGTCGGCCAGGACGGAGAGACCCAGTACTTC.

This clonotype has more than one count but fewer than ten. The CDR3 bases are TGTGCCAGCAGCTTATCTCCGTCGGTGGCCAGCACAGATACGCAGTATTTT. The encoded protein is CASSLSPSVASTDTQYF. The chain joins TRBV7-2 to TRBJ2-3; D is ambiguous. With 2 bases removed from V and 0 bases from J, the gap between germline ends came to 15 bases. The CDR3 is 17 residues long. CDR1 is SGHTA and CDR2 is FQGNSA in the germline V gene.

The sample holds many counts of this clonotype. The rearrangement links TRBV5-1 to TRBJ1-1; 7 bases fit TRBD1. Germline V gives CDR1 SGHRS, CDR2 YFSETQ. The length of the CDR3 is 13 residues. J was trimmed by 10 bases and V by 0 bases; bases with no gene match: 6. The CDR3 bases are TGCGCCAGCAGCTTGGGGACAGGCGGGTCAGCTTTCTTT. This sequence encodes CASSLGTGGSAFF. Full variable domain (missing parts from reference TRBV5-1 and TRBJ1-1): KAGVTQTPRYLIKTRGQQVTLSCSPISGHRSVSWYQQTPGQGLQFLFEYFSETQRNKGNFPGRFSGRQFSNSRSEMNVSTLELGDSALYLCASSLGTGGSAFFGQGTRLTVV.

This clonotype was detected many times. The gene calls are TRBV5-1 and TRBJ2-7; TRBD1 might be the D (7 bases). Germline values: CDR1 SGHRS, CDR2 YFSETQ. This CDR3 has 14 amino acids. Trimming removed 0 bases from V and 4 bases from J, with 11 bases in between. The CDR3 reads CASSLGRDRYEQYF. CDR3 in DNA: TGCGCCAGCAGCTTGGGGCGGGACAGATACGAGCAGTACTTC.

A single count supports this clonotype. The J gene is TRBJ1-5, the V gene TRBV24-1, with D possibly TRBD1 on 5 matching bases. V lost 9 bases and J lost 2, with 16 bases in between. Germline CDR1 is KGHDR and CDR2 is SFDVKD. The CDR3 runs 15 residues. The CDR3, as DNA: TGTGCCACCCAGTTGGGGACCGGAGGCAATCAGCCCCAGCATTTT. Its translation: CATQLGTGGNQPQHF.

This clonotype was counted many times. V gene TRBV7-9 combines with J gene TRBJ2-3; 8 bases are a match to TRBD2. This CDR3 spans 17 amino acids. Trimming removed 5 bases from V and 6 bases from J; junction bases left unmatched: 16. Per germline, CDR1 SEHNR and CDR2 FQNEAQ (reference sequence). CDR3 in DNA: TGTGCCAGCAGCCCACTCGGGAGCGGGGGCGCGAAGGATACGCAGTATTTT. The encoded protein is CASSPLGSGGAKDTQYF.

In this sample, this clonotype turned up many times. The V call is TRBV12-3 or TRBV12-4, the J call TRBJ1-1; 7 positions match TRBD1. The CDR3 runs to 15 residues. V trimming: 5 bases; J trimming: 1 base; junction bases outside the gene matches: 7. The CDR3 sequence is CASSLLDRPNTEAFF. The CDR3 DNA follows: TGTGCCAGCAGTCTCCTGGACAGGCCGAACACTGAAGCTTTCTTT.

This sequence joins TRBV6-2 or TRBV6-3 and TRBJ2-1; D not resolved. There are 14 residues in the CDR3. Germline V gene lookup returns CDR1 MNHEY and CDR2 SVGEGT. Trimming stripped 0 bases from V and 5 bases from J, with 8 bases between. In DNA, the CDR3 is TGTGCCAGCAGTTACTCGGTCTCAGACAATGAGCAGTTCTTC. It translates to CASSYSVSDNEQFF.

The rearrangement joins TRBV7-2 to TRBJ2-7, with a weak D call TRBD2 (6 bases). V was clipped by 6 bases and J by 7 bases, with 16 bases between them. The CDR3 extends over 13 amino acids. Germline V gene lookup returns CDR1 SGHTA and CDR2 FQGNSA. Written as DNA, the CDR3 is TGTGCCAGCAGGCGGGACTCTTCTGTGGAGCAGTACTTC. It is translated as CASRRDSSVEQYF.

Turning to this clonotype: At one end, the junction sequence differs from germline, possibly due to a read error. This chain joins TRBV12-3 or TRBV12-4 and TRBJ2-7; 14 positions match TRBD2. This CDR3 has 16 amino acids. CDR3 protein: CASSFVGTSGSYAQYF. The CDR3 nucleotides read TGTGCCAGCAGTTTTGTGGGGACTAGCGGGAGTTACGCGCAGTACTTC.

This clonotype has at least ten counts. The V call is TRBV6-1, the J call TRBJ2-1; 9 positions match TRBD2. The CDR3 is 16 residues long. CDR1 and CDR2 (germline): MNHNS, SASEGT. V lost 2 bases to trimming and J lost 6 bases; unmatched junction nucleotides: 8. The CDR3 reads CASSEPGTSFVNEQFF. CDR3 nucleotides: TGTGCCAGCAGTGAACCCGGGACTAGCTTCGTCAATGAGCAGTTCTTC.

This clonotype was counted only a few times. The chain combines TRBV24-1 with TRBJ2-7, with unresolved D. Germline V CDR1 and CDR2: KGHDR, SFDVKD. The CDR3 contains 14 residues. Trimming took 9 bases from V and 0 from J, leaving 14 bases between them. CDR3 sequence (DNA): TGTGCCACCCCCATCCGCCGGATCTCCTACGAGCAGTACTTC. This codes for CATPIRRISYEQYF.

This sequence joins TRBV12-3 or TRBV12-4 and TRBJ2-3, with 8 bases aligning to TRBD1. CDR3 length: 14 amino acids. V was pared by 4 bases and J by 3 bases, with 3 bases of the junction left unmatched. This CDR3 reads CASSSRTGTDTQYF. The CDR3 nucleotides are TGTGCCAGCAGTTCCCGGACAGGGACAGATACGCAGTATTTT.

Many counts were recorded for this clonotype. The genes are TRBV5-1 and TRBJ2-7; 11 bases are shared with TRBD1. V lost 4 bases to trimming and J lost 4 bases; unmatched junction nucleotides: 10. The CDR3 totals 16 residues. Germline CDR1 SGHRS, CDR2 YFSETQ. The CDR3 region has the DNA TGCGCCAGCAGCGCCCCCCGGGACAGGGGGACATACGAGCAGTACTTC. Translation: CASSAPRDRGTYEQYF. The full variable domain, in which reference TRBV5-1 and TRBJ2-7 provide the parts outside the CDR3, is KAGVTQTPRYLIKTRGQQVTLSCSPISGHRSVSWYQQTPGQGLQFLFEYFSETQRNKGNFPGRFSGRQFSNSRSEMNVSTLELGDSALYLCASSAPRDRGTYEQYFGPGTRLTVT.

This clonotype was counted ten times or more. The chain links TRBV25-1 to TRBJ2-1; 10 bases are a match to TRBD2. The J segment lost 5 bases and the V segment lost 4 bases, leaving 11 bases of the junction unmatched. The CDR3 loop spans 17 amino acids. Germline values: CDR1 MGHDK, CDR2 SYGVNS. CDR3 amino acids: CASSVSRTSGANNEQFF. The CDR3 bases are TGTGCCAGCAGTGTTTCCCGAACTAGCGGGGCTAACAATGAGCAGTTCTTC.

This clonotype is a singleton in its sample. This chain uses TRBV5-1 with TRBJ1-1, with 7 bases matching TRBD1. CDR1 SGHRS and CDR2 YFSETQ come from the germline V gene. V lost 2 bases and J lost 5; bases outside the gene matches: 6. The CDR3 runs to 14 residues. The CDR3 region has the DNA TGCGCCAGCAGCTTTCGCAGGGGGGGTACTGAAGCTTTCTTT. It is translated as CASSFRRGGTEAFF. Complete variable domain (other parts from reference TRBV5-1 and TRBJ1-1): KAGVTQTPRYLIKTRGQQVTLSCSPISGHRSVSWYQQTPGQGLQFLFEYFSETQRNKGNFPGRFSGRQFSNSRSEMNVSTLELGDSALYLCASSFRRGGTEAFFGQGTRLTVV.

The rearrangement uses TRBV12-3 or TRBV12-4 and TRBJ1-1; D not resolved. Trimming cost V 7 bases and J 7 bases, with 10 bases left between them. There are 11 residues in the CDR3. CDR3 region: CASINLGEAFF. The CDR3, as DNA: TGTGCCAGCATCAATTTGGGTGAAGCTTTCTTT.

This clonotype was counted ten times or more. The chain employs TRBV20-1 and TRBJ1-1; 10 nucleotides agree with TRBD1. This CDR3 spans 14 amino acids. Trimming took 3 bases from V and 3 from J; bases not matched to a gene: 4. Germline values: CDR1 DFQATT, CDR2 SNEGSKA (reference sequence). The CDR3 DNA is TGCAGTGCTAGTCCCGGGACAGGGGACACTGAAGCTTTCTTT. Translation: CSASPGTGDTEAFF.

This clonotype showed up just a few times. V and J are TRBV30 and TRBJ2-2; D is ambiguous. The CDR3 has 15 amino acids. The V end lost 3 bases, the J end lost 0 bases, and 11 bases lay between the germline ends. Germline V gene data show CDR1 as GTSNPN and CDR2 as SVGIG (reference sequence). In nucleotides, the CDR3 is TGTGCCTGGAGGATCCCCGCCGCGAACACCGGGGAGCTGTTTTTT. Translating gives CAWRIPAANTGELFF.

In this sample, this clonotype turned up many times. The chain links TRBV9 to TRBJ2-5; TRBD1 matches 8 bases. CDR3 size: 18 residues. V lost 2 bases, J lost 0 bases, and 12 bases stayed unmatched. Germline V gene lookup returns CDR1 SGDLS and CDR2 YYNGEE. This chain's CDR3 is CASSVSIQGTGDQETQYF. CDR3 coding DNA: TGTGCCAGCAGCGTTTCCATCCAAGGGACAGGCGACCAAGAGACCCAGTACTTC.

This clonotype was observed many times. The chain uses TRBV27 and TRBJ2-1; 13 bases fit TRBD2. The V and J ends lost 8 bases and 3 bases, in that order; junction bases with no gene match: 10. From germline, CDR1 is MNHEY and CDR2 SMNVEV (reference sequence). This CDR3 is built from 17 residues. The chain's CDR3 is CASARTSGSLFYNEQFF. For the CDR3, the DNA is TGTGCCAGCGCCCGGACTAGCGGGAGCCTTTTCTACAATGAGCAGTTCTTC.

This clonotype was observed a handful of times. This chain connects TRBV3-1 to TRBJ1-2; D unclear. Germline CDR1 is LGHDT and CDR2 is YNNKEL (reference sequence). The V end lost 6 bases, the J end lost 4 bases, and 12 bases lay between the germline ends. The CDR3 extends over 13 amino acids. The CDR3 DNA reads TGTGCCAGCAGTCACGAGGGTTTCTATGGCTACACCTTC. Protein sequence: CASSHEGFYGYTF.

V and J are TRBV6-6 and TRBJ2-1, with 7 bases aligning to TRBD2. The V segment lost 4 bases and the J segment 7 bases; nucleotides outside the gene matches: 4. Germline V CDR1 and CDR2: MNHNY, SVGAGI (reference sequence). The CDR3 length is 13 residues. The CDR3 sequence: CASSFLAANEQFF. The CDR3 DNA reads TGTGCCAGCAGTTTCCTAGCGGCGAATGAGCAGTTCTTC.

This clonotype was seen a handful of times. The chain carries TRBV4-2 and TRBJ2-7; D is unresolved. The V end was cut by 0 bases, the J end by 0 bases, with 9 bases between. This CDR3 has 15 residues. The germline V gene encodes CDR1 LGHNA and CDR2 YNFKEQ. The chain's CDR3 is CASSQETVGSYEQYF. In nucleotides, the CDR3 is TGTGCCAGCAGCCAAGAAACGGTGGGCTCCTACGAGCAGTACTTC.

This clonotype has more than one count but fewer than ten. The CDR3: CASSPLGDLANIQYF. The DNA of the CDR3 is TGTGCCAGCTCACCCCTCGGGGATTTGGCGAACATTCAGTACTTC. This rearrangement joins TRBV18 to TRBJ2-4, with a tentative D call TRBD2 (5 bases). V was clipped by 3 bases and J by 7 bases, with 16 bases between them. Germline V lookup: CDR1 KGHSH, CDR2 LQKENI. This CDR3 contains 15 residues.